This T cell receptor beta chain was recorded in a study of blood T cells in healthy people across ages. General study findings and limits: Expanded clonotype shifts may have been confounded, as the donors had an unknown CMV status. A conclusive naive versus antigen-experienced comparison was prevented by the unsorted PBMCs.

CDR3 length equals 13 residues. Germline V gives CDR1 SEHNR, CDR2 FQNEAQ (reference sequence). This clonotype turned up a few times. Its specificity is not known. Primers used in a second PCR of roughly 7 to 11 cycles were a sample-barcoded 5' primer and a J-beta primer mix. TCRdb redid the calling of the 5' RACE reads with MiXCR, one entry per CDR3 protein. The data contain about a million distinct CDR3 sequences, roughly half of them singletons. Sample: blood. This chain connects TRBV7-9 to TRBJ2-5, with 7 bases aligning to TRBD2. This TCR was sampled from a woman aged 55-70 years in good health. The DNA for the CDR3 is TGTGCGAGCGCAGCGGGGTTCCAAGAGACCCAGTACTTC. Protein sequence: CASAAGFQETQYF.